This T cell receptor (beta chain) was retrieved from a study of blood T cell repertoires in COVID-19. Study in general: Specimens from acute and convalescent COVID-19 originated in the United States, Italy and Spain.

Profiled with immunoSEQ multiplex PCR; TCRdb holds only in-frame clones, not every one. The sample carries about 300,000 clones, 89% recorded once. Trimming took off 3 bases at V and 5 bases at J, with 8 bases between the two ends. CDR3 length: 13 residues. CDR1 PRHDT and CDR2 FYEKMQ come from the germline V gene (reference sequence). Participant reports of clinical history set cohort assignment. For recovered donors of Cohort 3, there were two negative PCRs, clearance, or symptom resolution. The sample taken for sequencing was PBMCs or T cells enriched from blood (not recorded which). The genes are TRBV13 and TRBJ2-1; D is undetermined. The sequence came from a middle-aged woman who had recovered from COVID-19. The chain's CDR3 is CASSFPRHNEQFF. The CDR3 nucleotides are TGTGCCAGCAGCTTCCCTCGTCACAATGAGCAGTTCTTC.